The clone carrying this T cell receptor (beta chain) was found a few times. No conserved phenylalanine or tryptophan ends this CDR3, so it is likely a read error. This entry comes from a study of CD8+CD57+ T cells in acquired aplastic anemia. Study context: Mean DNA quantity obtained from sorted CD4+ and CD8+ cells was around 3.2 ug.

TCR beta VDJ combinations and CDR3 sequences were profiled from genomic DNA. A single record per CDR3 protein comes from TCRdb applying MiXCR to the reads. The sample contains some 130,000 distinct CDR3 sequences, 35% to 50% of which appear only once. V lost 4 bases to trimming and J lost 4 bases, with 15 bases between them. From germline, CDR1 is SGHRS and CDR2 YFSETQ. The CDR3 loop spans 15 amino acids. Source material: sorted CD4+, CD8+, or CD8+CD57+ T cells (not recorded which) from PBMCs. This receptor was taken from a human donor in good health, serving as a control. The chain combines TRBV5-1 with TRBJ1-5; D possibly corresponds to TRBD1 (6 bases). CDR3 amino acids: CASSPDGQPNQPQHL. The CDR3 DNA sequence: TGCGCCAGCAGCCCTGATGGACAGCCAAATCAGCCCCAGCATCTT.